The present TCR beta chain was sequenced within a study of CD8+ T cells in alopecia areata. The V and J ends lost 6 bases and 9 bases respectively, with 27 bases between them. Germline V gene sequence: CDR1 SGHTA, CDR2 FQGNSA. This CDR3 is built from 16 residues. Extracted RNA was reverse transcribed, and the resulting cDNA served as sequencing template. Data came from immunoSEQ multiplex PCR; TCRdb stores just in-frame clones and leaves some out. The table lists some 120,000 clones, about 57% of them singletons. This sequence was found in a human donor with alopecia areata. The J gene is TRBJ2-7, the V gene TRBV7-2; D ambiguous. The sample here was CD4+ T cells sorted from blood, taken at week 0. The CDR3 loop reads CASRPVVGRNPQGQYF. The CDR3 coding sequence is TGTGCCAGCAGACCGGTCGTCGGCCGAAATCCACAAGGGCAGTACTTC.